The 7 T cell receptor beta chains reported below all come from one sample, sequenced in a study of metastatic and nonmetastatic thyroid tumors. Patients had received no treatment of any kind before thyroid surgery. With MiXCR, TCRdb called clones anew from the PCR reads. This sample has 20,000 to 25,000 clones; 9% to 15% occur once, and the top ten carry approximately 6.2%. Sample: blood. The source of these receptors is a male donor with papillary thyroid cancer or a benign thyroid nodule (not recorded which). Some clones in this sample may be carry-over from other donors' samples.

This clone showed up many times. The genes are TRBV9 and TRBJ2-2, with a weak D call TRBD1 (6 bases). The CDR3 is 16 amino acids. Germline lookup yields CDR1 SGDLS and CDR2 YYNGEE. Trimming took off 3 bases at V and 3 bases at J, with 15 bases between the two ends. For the CDR3, the DNA is TGTGCCAGCAGCGGCCGAGGGGGTACGGACACCGGGGAGCTGTTTTTT. Translating it yields CASSGRGGTDTGELFF.

Judged by abundance, this clone is medium-sized. The germline gene is not matched at one end of the junction; a read error may be the cause. J is TRBJ1-2 and V is TRBV20-1, with D perhaps TRBD1 (6 bases). CDR3 length: 14 residues. CDR1 and CDR2 (germline): DFQATT, SNEGSKA (reference sequence). This CDR3 reads CSASEYGTNSGYTF. DNA for the CDR3: TGCAGTGCTAGCGAGTACGGGACAAACTCTGGCTACACCTTC.

This clone showed up many times. V is TRBV12-3 or TRBV12-4 and J is TRBJ1-2; no reliable D call. Trimming removed 5 bases at V and 2 bases at J, with 12 bases between. This CDR3 spans 14 amino acids. The CDR3: CASSPSGENYGYTF. The CDR3, as DNA: TGTGCCAGCAGTCCCTCGGGAGAAAACTATGGCTACACCTTC.

The sample holds many counts of this clone. This chain uses TRBV7-9 with TRBJ2-1; TRBD2 matches at 8 bases. Germline loops: CDR1 SEHNR, CDR2 FQNEAQ (reference sequence). The CDR3 is made up of 14 amino acids. With V trimmed by 8 bases and J by 7 bases, 10 bases remained unmatched. CDR3 region: CASGFSGRDNEQFF. The CDR3 nucleotides are TGTGCCAGCGGATTCAGCGGGAGAGATAATGAGCAGTTCTTC.

The table lists this clone with many counts. The V and J genes are TRBV12-3 or TRBV12-4 and TRBJ2-1; D gene ambiguous. This CDR3 is 15 amino acids long. The germline V and J ends were trimmed by 1 base and 6 bases, with 13 bases remaining between them. The CDR3 sequence is CASSLDRGTGNEQFF. CDR3 bases: TGTGCCAGCAGTTTAGACAGAGGAACGGGCAATGAGCAGTTCTTC.

This rearrangement joins TRBV5-4 to TRBJ1-1; no firm D call. Trimming shortened V by 0 bases and J by 6 bases, and 6 bases separated the two germline ends. CDR3 length equals 12 residues. The V gene's germline CDR1 is SGHNT and CDR2 YYREEE (reference sequence). The CDR3 DNA reads as TGTGCCAGCAGCTTGGTAAGCTCTGAAGCTTTCTTT. It translates to CASSLVSSEAFF.

As regards this clone: The junction and the germline gene differ at one end; a read error may be behind it. The sample has other DNA sequences that encode this CDR3 too. The V and J genes are TRBV24-1 and TRBJ2-5; 10 bases map to TRBD1. The CDR3 runs 16 residues. The germline V gene has CDR1 KGHDR and CDR2 SFDVKD. The DNA of the CDR3 is TGTGCCACTAGTGATCCCTGGGACAGGGGCGAAGAGACCCAGTACTTC. Its protein is CATSDPWDRGEETQYF.